The 3 T cell receptor beta chains given below trace back to one sample, sequenced in a study of shared clonotypes between healthy human individuals. Profiling relied on immunoSEQ multiplex PCR, and the TCRdb table lists in-frame clones only, not all of them. The data hold some 2,400,000 clones, with 95% observed a single time. Source material: naive CD4+ T cells sorted from blood. Subset in this sample: CD45RA+ positively selected. Receptor source: a man between 18 and 35 years old in good health.

Notes on this clone: In the same sample, other DNA sequences code for this CDR3. The V and J genes are TRBV7-2 and TRBJ1-4; D not resolved. V gave up 2 bases and J gave up 3 bases, with 4 bases separating them. CDR3 length: 13 residues. Germline-derived CDR1 and CDR2 are SGHTA and FQGNSA. CDR3 sequence: CASSLRPNEKLFF. The CDR3 coding sequence is TGTGCCAGCAGCTTAAGGCCTAATGAAAAACTGTTTTTT.

V is TRBV5-4 and J is TRBJ2-7; 8 bases fit TRBD1. This CDR3 contains 16 residues. Germline trimming cut 4 bases from V and 5 bases from J; bases unmatched to any gene: 14. Per germline, CDR1 SGHNT and CDR2 YYREEE (reference sequence). CDR3 coding DNA: TGTGCCAGCAGCCGGACTGGAGGACAGGGAGGCGACGAGCAGTACTTC. As protein: CASSRTGGQGGDEQYF.

As for this clone: A read error may produce the germline difference seen at one junction end. The chain carries TRBV28 and TRBJ2-7, with D perhaps TRBD1 (6 bases). There are 15 residues in the CDR3. CDR1 MDHEN and CDR2 SYDVKM come from the germline V gene. The CDR3 sequence: CASSLSHSTGYEQYF. The CDR3, as DNA: TGTGCCAGCAGCTTATCCCACTCGACAGGATACGAGCAGTACTTC.